This is a list of T cell receptor beta chains from one sample in a study of response to subunit inactivated influenza vaccine. One entry per CDR3 protein results from TCRdb running MiXCR on the RT-PCR reads. This table has 500,000 to 700,000 distinct CDR3 sequences, roughly 25% appearing once. These same records also appear under a second study, on T cells expressing NK-cell markers.

Specimen: CD4+ T cells sorted from PBMCs, collected about 12 days after vaccination. These receptors came from a man in his fifties or sixties who received an inactivated influenza vaccine. CDR3s include the opening cysteine and the closing phenylalanine or tryptophan. A D gene is named only where the DNA matches it firmly. Clone size is stated in some rows and not others, as once, few, many or a class when expanded.

abundance | j_gene | d_gene | v_gene | CDR3aa | CDR3nt
few | TRBJ1-5 | . | TRBV7-2 | CASSLAYSNQPQHF | TGTGCCAGCAGCTTAGCGTATAGCAATCAGCCCCAGCATTTT
. | TRBJ2-7 | TRBD1 | TRBV6-4 | CASRPWTGTSSYEQYF | TGTGCCAGCAGACCTTGGACAGGAACGAGCTCCTACGAGCAGTACTTC
once | TRBJ2-1 | TRBD2 | TRBV3-1 | CATTRGTTNEQFF | TGTGCCACCACGCGGGGGACTACCAATGAGCAGTTCTTC
few | TRBJ2-3 | . | TRBV5-1 | CASSEGRRGGTQYF | TGCGCCAGCAGCGAGGGCCGGAGGGGGGGTACGCAGTATTTT
few | TRBJ1-5 | TRBD1 | TRBV7-2 | CASSLAGTGRNQPQHF | TGTGCCAGCAGCTTAGCAGGGACAGGTAGAAATCAGCCCCAGCATTTT
few | TRBJ1-3 | . | TRBV20-1 | CSARDTGPGNTIYF | TGCAGTGCTAGAGATACAGGGCCTGGAAACACCATATATTTT
. | TRBJ2-7 | TRBD1 | TRBV11-3 | CASSPGTGGVTYEQYF | TGTGCCAGCAGCCCCGGGACAGGAGGGGTGACCTACGAGCAGTACTTC
. | TRBJ1-2 | TRBD1 | TRBV5-6 | CASTGDRDGYGYTF | TGTGCCAGCACGGGGGACAGGGATGGTTATGGCTACACCTTC
. | TRBJ2-7 | . | TRBV6-2/TRBV6-3 | CASSSAQSVGTREQYF | TGTGCCAGCAGCTCTGCCCAAAGCGTGGGTACTCGCGAGCAGTACTTC
. | TRBJ2-3 | . | TRBV12-3/TRBV12-4 | CASSRGRDRGTDTQYF | TGTGCCAGCAGTAGGGGCAGGGATAGGGGCACAGATACGCAGTATTTT
. | TRBJ2-5 | . | TRBV28 | CATTNFQGQETQYF | TGTGCCACCACTAACTTCCAGGGCCAAGAGACCCAGTACTTC
few | TRBJ2-1 | TRBD2 | TRBV20-1 | CSAYSGGGNNEQFF | TGCAGTGCTTATAGCGGGGGGGGGAACAATGAGCAGTTCTTC
few | TRBJ1-1 | . | TRBV19 | CASSIAPRESNTEAFF | TGTGCCAGTAGTATAGCCCCTAGGGAGTCGAACACTGAAGCTTTCTTT
. | TRBJ1-2 | . | TRBV7-2 | CASSLDSLAWGYTF | TGTGCCAGCAGCTTAGACTCTTTGGCGTGGGGCTACACCTTC
. | TRBJ2-3 | TRBD1 | TRBV2 | CASRETGAGTDTQYF | TGTGCCAGCAGGGAAACAGGGGCCGGCACAGATACGCAGTATTTT
. | TRBJ2-2 | TRBD1 | TRBV6-2/TRBV6-3 | CASKSGQRTGELFF | TGTGCCAGCAAATCGGGACAGCGCACCGGGGAGCTGTTTTTT